This T cell receptor (beta chain) was sequenced in a study of CD8 T cells in ankylosing spondylitis (dated 2017 in TCRdb). In terms of the full investigation: T cell receptor beta repertoires were profiled in healthy donors and ankylosing spondylitis patients so that disease-linked TCR variants could be found. Peripheral blood was sampled, and synovial fluid was also collected from ankylosing spondylitis patients. The full study cohort was made up of over 20 ankylosing spondylitis patients and 108 healthy donors.

V loses 3 bases, J loses 5 bases, and the germline ends lie 13 bases apart. Reading from cysteine to phenylalanine, the CDR3 counts 14 amino acids. Of all the DNA, just the CDR3 is kept, 42 bases in frame from base 1. From the germline V gene (reference sequence), CDR1 is MNHEY and CDR2 is SMNVEV. TCRdb records Illumina HiSeq 2500 as the sequencer. Quantitative 5'-RACE with molecular barcodes was used to prepare TCR beta libraries. For the original study's pipeline: A new computational method based on a probabilistic model of VDJ rearrangement was used to identify disease-linked TCR variants. TCRdb reprocessing: public reads trimmed at Q25 with fastp, clones called with MiXCR, in-frame beta chains kept. CDR3 protein sequences are deduplicated, and each keeps its most common genes and DNA. The V and J calls shown here were made by TCRdb, not taken from the authors' results. The sample table contains 650,000 to 800,000 distinct CDR3 sequences; only one count was recorded for around 17% of them. Jointly, the top ten make up about 20% of the sample.

The sample holds a few counts of this clonotype. Its cognate antigen has yet to be identified. The sample holds no much larger clone one base away, and base qualities are not on file. The paper as a whole reports these results and caveats: The disease-linked clones showed a CD8+ phenotype and occurred at relatively low frequencies in peripheral blood. The disease-linked clones were reported to be significantly enriched in matched synovial fluid samples from ankylosing spondylitis patients. Some motif variants were previously reported in synovial fluid and blood of reactive arthritis patients, suggesting common disease-initiation mechanisms. Blood from ankylosing spondylitis patients appeared to be characterized by a TCR beta motif made up of under ten highly homologous amino acid variants.

Material: blood, either unsorted or a sorted T cell fraction (not recorded which). The chain joins TRBV27 to TRBJ1-2; the best D guess is TRBD1, with 5 bases matching. The clonotype was recovered from a male donor with ankylosing spondylitis. The DNA sequence is given as TGTGCCAGCAGTTTCATGCAGGGCCGGTATGGCTACACCTTC. Protein translation: CASSFMQGRYGYTF.